This TCR beta chain was identified during a study of blood T cell repertoires in COVID-19. Background on the study: Samples taken during acute and convalescent COVID-19 were collected in the United States, Italy and Spain. PBMCs, B-cell-depleted T cells, or T cells were the source of the cDNA or gDNA that made up the material.

In this sample, this clone turned up once. This CDR3 has 15 residues. J was trimmed by 6 bases and V by 4 bases; bases with no gene match: 7. In germline, CDR1 is MDHEN, CDR2 SYDVKM. Measured with immunoSEQ multiplex PCR; TCRdb has only the in-frame clones, and not every one. The sample has about 76,000 clones, 70% to 80% seen once. This clonotype originated in a man between 65 and 80 years old with acute or convalescent COVID-19. This sequence joins TRBV28 and TRBJ1-5, with 9 positions matching TRBD1. The sample taken for sequencing was peripheral blood. DNA for the CDR3: TGTGCCAGCAGTTCCGGGACAGGGAGGACTCAGCCCCAGCATTTT. Translating gives CASSSGTGRTQPQHF.